This TCR beta chain was retrieved from a study of blood T cell repertoires in COVID-19. The overall study: Some COVID-19 samples were acute and others convalescent; all came from the United States, Italy and Spain.

Membership in each cohort depended on participant-reported clinical history. Under the authors' procedure: Amplified reference gene primers provided the basis for estimating nucleated cell counts. Repertoires were generated with immunoSEQ multiplex PCR, while TCRdb's copy carries only in-frame clones and drops some. V and J calls and clone size are copied from that table; D and trimming were computed from the DNA. The table records a few hundred thousand clones, 80% to 90% of them present only once. The CDR3 totals 17 residues. CDR1 is SGHKS and CDR2 is YYEKEE in the germline V gene (reference sequence). V dropped 2 bases and J dropped 6 bases, with 24 bases sitting between them.

The chain employs TRBV5-5 and TRBJ2-7; D might be TRBD1 (5 bases). Sequencing was carried out using PBMCs or T cells enriched from blood (not recorded which). This TCR was sampled from a man in his thirties or forties who had recovered from COVID-19. The CDR3 DNA is TGTGCCAGCAGCTTCAAGGGGCAGACCTTCATCCAGGGCGAGCAGTACTTC. It codes for CASSFKGQTFIQGEQYF.